This T cell receptor (beta chain) was recorded in a study of radiotherapy plus CTLA-4 blockade in lung cancer. Study-wide context: Patients showed objective responses in 18% of cases, and disease control was achieved by approximately 33%.

Trimming removed 2 bases from V and 1 base from J, with 20 bases in between. The germline CDR1 and CDR2 sequences are MNHNS and SASEGT. This CDR3 is built from 18 residues. Patients with chemo-refractory metastatic non-small-cell lung cancer received focal radiation plus CTLA-4 blockade with ipilimumab. Clones were sequenced by immunoSEQ multiplex PCR, and TCRdb holds only the in-frame ones, with some missing. Of about 77,000 clones listed, nearly 75% were seen once; the top ten hold more than 8%. On this clone itself: As yet, its antigen is unknown.

Study results and limitations: The study found tumor-derived TCR clones expanded in blood after radiotherapy plus ipilimumab.

Sequencing was performed on peripheral blood, taken from a patient treated with radiotherapy plus ipilimumab. This TCR was recovered from a human donor with non-small cell lung cancer whose response to radiotherapy plus ipilimumab could not be evaluated. The gene calls are TRBV6-1 and TRBJ1-1; D not resolved. The CDR3 loop reads CASSELGLLKFGNTEAFF. In nucleotides, the CDR3 is TGTGCCAGCAGTGAACTAGGCCTCTTAAAATTTGGGAACACTGAAGCTTTCTTT.